Listed below are T cell receptor beta chains from one sample, sequenced in a study of Graves' ophthalmopathy and Graves' hyperthyroidism. TCRdb redid the calling of the multiplex PCR reads with MiXCR, one entry per CDR3 protein. The data show about 220,000 distinct CDR3 sequences, roughly 21% seen once. The sequencing sample was made of peripheral blood. Receptors originate from a woman aged 50 to 60 with Graves' ophthalmopathy. The conserved cysteine and the conserved F or W are not part of the CDR3 here. Clone size is stated in some rows and not others, as once, few, many or a class when expanded.

clone_size	v_call	j_call	cdr3_aa
many	TRBV20-1	TRBJ2-7	SAKRDSLNPEQY
many	TRBV20-1	TRBJ2-6	SAPGLAAGANVLT
many	TRBV27	TRBJ1-5	ASSPQSGGNQPQH
few	TRBV29-1	TRBJ2-7	TAAAYEQS
-	TRBV27	TRBJ2-5	ASRPGLETQY
many	TRBV7-2	TRBJ1-2	ASSPGTENYGYT
many	TRBV12-3/TRBV12-4	TRBJ2-3	ASSLAGGSDTQY
many	TRBV5-1	TRBJ2-7	ASSLRTGTSVKGYEQY
-	TRBV11-1	TRBJ1-2	ASSRGQGTTNYGYT
-	TRBV20-1	TRBJ2-5	SARTGQSTSGRETQY
many	TRBV18	TRBJ2-5	ASSQARETQY
many	TRBV20-1	TRBJ1-6	RARGTRRGPYNSPLH
many	TRBV6-1	TRBJ1-6	ASSEAWGLRSPLH
-	TRBV30	-	AWSVRLRETQF
many	TRBV19	TRBJ2-2	ASSARTSGGELF
many	TRBV6-5	TRBJ1-1	ASSYGENTEAF
many	TRBV12-3/TRBV12-4	TRBJ2-7	ASSLRKGNEQY
many	TRBV6-5	TRBJ1-2	ASSYEGRGYT
many	TRBV6-5	TRBJ1-5	ASSPSWSNQPQH
many	TRBV20-1	TRBJ2-7	SARFGAQPYEQY
many	TRBV15	TRBJ2-6	ATSRWNSGANVLT
few	TRBV28	TRBJ2-5	ASNIAGLQETQY
-	TRBV6-1	TRBJ1-2	ASSEVSRDRGYGYT
many	TRBV20-1	TRBJ2-5	SAHRTSGATYQETQY
-	TRBV24-1	TRBJ2-5	ATAPGTSWETQY
many	TRBV20-1	TRBJ2-4	SARERGGAKNIQY
-	TRBV19	TRBJ1-2	ASSWAREGNYGYT
few	TRBV9	TRBJ2-7	ASSITASGEQY
few	TRBV18	TRBJ1-2	ASSQYRGGYT
many	TRBV6-5	TRBJ2-7	ASSSVTGQKGEQY